The rows below give T cell receptor beta chains drawn from one sample of a study of cytomegalovirus exposure and HLA in healthy donors. Method: immunoSEQ multiplex PCR; TCRdb's copy keeps in-frame clones and lacks some. The profile shows 150,000 to 200,000 clones, about 65% of them singletons. The sample comprised PBMCs. The receptor set was obtained from a woman under 30 in good health and CMV-seropositive. Both conserved end residues are part of each CDR3. D genes are given only for firm matches. Clone size is shown for a subset of rows, as once, few, many or a class of expanded clone.

d_call | j_call | v_call | clone_size | cdr3_aa | cdr3_nt
- | TRBJ2-5 | TRBV6-5 | - | CASGPTRGEQYF | TGTGCCAGTGGACCGACCCGGGGAGAGCAGTACTTC
TRBD2 | TRBJ2-3 | TRBV18 | - | CASSLAGGSKYDTQYF | TGTGCCAGCTCCCTAGCGGGAGGATCAAAATACGATACGCAGTATTTT
TRBD1 | TRBJ1-1 | TRBV7-3 | few | CASSLGTGGRRNTEAFF | TGTGCCAGCAGCTTAGGGACAGGGGGCAGACGGAACACTGAAGCTTTCTTT
TRBD1 | TRBJ1-4 | TRBV5-1 | - | CASSLTGAREKLFF | TGCGCCAGCAGCTTGACAGGGGCGAGGGAAAAACTGTTTTTT
- | TRBJ2-7 | TRBV12-5 | - | CASALGQGQDSYEQYF | TGTGCTAGTGCCCTGGGGCAGGGGCAAGACTCCTACGAGCAGTACTTC
TRBD2 | TRBJ2-7 | TRBV18 | once | CASSPRISGTKGESEQYF | TGTGCCAGCTCACCACGGATCTCCGGGACTAAAGGGGAGAGCGAGCAGTACTTC
TRBD2 | TRBJ2-3 | TRBV9 | - | CASSLRAGGVIDTQYF | TGTGCCAGCAGCCTCAGGGCGGGAGGGGTCATAGATACGCAGTATTTT
TRBD1 | TRBJ1-2 | TRBV29-1 | - | CSVATGQGYGYTF | TGCAGCGTCGCGACGGGACAGGGATACGGCTACACCTTC
- | TRBJ2-3 | TRBV9 | few | CASSEGGFADTQYF | TGTGCCAGCAGCGAGGGGGGGTTCGCAGATACGCAGTATTTT
TRBD1 | TRBJ1-1 | TRBV4-1 | - | CASSRRTGGDTEAFF | TGCGCCAGCAGCCGGCGGACAGGGGGCGACACTGAAGCTTTCTTT
TRBD1 | TRBJ2-7 | TRBV28 | - | CASSLTPRTGQGEQYF | TGTGCCAGCAGTTTGACCCCTAGGACAGGGCAAGGGGAGCAGTACTTC
- | TRBJ1-1 | TRBV30 | - | CAWSRRMNTEAFF | TGTGCCTGGAGTCGGAGAATGAACACTGAAGCTTTCTTT
- | TRBJ1-5 | TRBV28 | once | CASSFLGGGNQPQHF | TGTGCCAGCAGTTTCCTGGGAGGGGGCAATCAGCCCCAGCATTTT
- | TRBJ2-6 | TRBV5-1 | - | CASSLGRGAGANVLTF | TGCGCCAGCAGCTTGGGGCGGGGCGCTGGGGCCAACGTCCTGACTTTC
TRBD2 | TRBJ2-7 | TRBV29-1 | - | CSVDNRASGSYEQYF | TGCAGCGTTGACAATCGTGCTAGCGGGAGCTACGAGCAGTACTTC
TRBD1 | TRBJ2-7 | TRBV4-2 | - | CASSQERDRNYEQYF | TGTGCCAGCAGCCAAGAGAGGGACAGGAATTACGAGCAGTACTTC
- | TRBJ1-2 | TRBV4-3 | - | CASSQVDRDFFYGYTF | TGCGCCAGCAGCCAAGTGGACCGGGACTTCTTCTATGGCTACACCTTC
- | TRBJ2-1 | TRBV7-9 | - | CASSITPKWYEQFF | TGTGCCAGCAGCATCACTCCAAAGTGGTACGAGCAGTTCTTC
- | TRBJ1-5 | TRBV18 | - | CASSSGQNNQPQHF | TGTGCCAGCTCATCCGGACAGAACAATCAGCCCCAGCATTTT